This T cell receptor (beta chain) derives from a study of Graves' ophthalmopathy and Graves' hyperthyroidism. The V gene end was trimmed by 4 bases and the J gene end by 4 bases; junction bases not matched to a gene: 12. CDR1 SGDLS and CDR2 YYNGEE come from the germline V gene. This CDR3 comprises 16 residues. Beta-chain TCR CDR3 regions were amplified from RNA transcripts. The first-round RT-PCR employed HTBI primers together with the Qiagen OneStep RT-PCR kit. A multiplex PCR was then performed as the second round. In TCRdb, the multiplex PCR reads were re-called with MiXCR into one record per CDR3 protein. Here the sample spans about 740,000 distinct CDR3 sequences, roughly 40% being singletons.

This sequence originates from an adult man with Graves' ophthalmopathy. V and J are TRBV9 and TRBJ2-5; 8 bases align to TRBD1. Sequenced input: peripheral blood. The CDR3 loop is CASSHIFGQGGETQYF. In nucleotides, the CDR3 is TGTGCCAGCAGCCATATCTTCGGACAGGGTGGAGAGACCCAGTACTTC. Variable domain in full (rest from reference TRBV9 and TRBJ2-5): DSGVTQTPKHLITATGQRVTLRCSPRSGDLSVYWYQQSLDQGLQFLIQYYNGEERAKGNILERFSAQQFPDLHSELNLSSLELGDSALYFCASSHIFGQGGETQYFGPGTRLLVL.